The rows below give T cell receptor beta chains drawn from one sample of a study of pediatric ulcerative colitis. Generated by immunoSEQ multiplex PCR, the TCRdb table keeps only in-frame clones and is missing some. Found here are 45,000 to 75,000 clones, about 89% of them singletons; the top ten hold over 1.3%. Sequences were obtained from blood. All receptors come from a boy aged 5 to 17 who was a control in a study of pediatric ulcerative colitis. CDR3s leave out the opening cysteine and the closing phenylalanine or tryptophan.

v_gene,j_gene,CDR3aa
TRBV5-1,TRBJ2-6,ASSFTGANVLT
TRBV9,TRBJ2-2,ASQRLAGFTGELF
TRBV28,TRBJ2-6,ASIRGEFSGANVLT
TRBV23-1,TRBJ2-7,ASSQERGVRQVSAEQY
TRBV6-4,TRBJ1-2,ASSAPTRPSPYGYT
TRBV2,TRBJ2-2,ASSGSGGYTGELF
TRBV12-5,TRBJ2-3,ASGFRVYQYDPDTQY
TRBV6-1,TRBJ2-1,ASSDLRAGSSYNEQF
TRBV5-1,TRBJ1-2,ASSLGDRGPGVGDGYT
TRBV11-3,TRBJ2-7,ASIGQGAPGCYEQY
TRBV19,TRBJ2-1,ASRRQNGDEQF
TRBV27,TRBJ2-3,ASSPTGLVIDTQY
TRBV6-6,TRBJ2-7,ASSYNAKSSEQY
TRBV27,TRBJ1-1,ASSPRTAGAEAF
TRBV19,TRBJ2-7,ASSIDSGTGTYEQY
TRBV25-1,TRBJ2-7,ASYGGTTYEQY
TRBV11-1,TRBJ1-3,ASSLGRLSGNTIY
TRBV7-3,TRBJ2-7,ASSGRPGQGYEQY
TRBV27,TRBJ2-7,ASSLTMLHEQY
TRBV5-5,TRBJ2-7,ASSLGSSYEQY